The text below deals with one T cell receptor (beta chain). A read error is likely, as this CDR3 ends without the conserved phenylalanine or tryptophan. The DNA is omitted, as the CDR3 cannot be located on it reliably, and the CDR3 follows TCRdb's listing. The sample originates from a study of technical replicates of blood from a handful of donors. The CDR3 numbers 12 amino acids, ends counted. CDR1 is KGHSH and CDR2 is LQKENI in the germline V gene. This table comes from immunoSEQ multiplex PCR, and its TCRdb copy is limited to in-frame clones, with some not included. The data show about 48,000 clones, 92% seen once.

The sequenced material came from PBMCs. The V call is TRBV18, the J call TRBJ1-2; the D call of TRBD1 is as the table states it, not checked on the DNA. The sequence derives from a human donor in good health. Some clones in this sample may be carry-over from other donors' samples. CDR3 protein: CASSPPIGRAHL.